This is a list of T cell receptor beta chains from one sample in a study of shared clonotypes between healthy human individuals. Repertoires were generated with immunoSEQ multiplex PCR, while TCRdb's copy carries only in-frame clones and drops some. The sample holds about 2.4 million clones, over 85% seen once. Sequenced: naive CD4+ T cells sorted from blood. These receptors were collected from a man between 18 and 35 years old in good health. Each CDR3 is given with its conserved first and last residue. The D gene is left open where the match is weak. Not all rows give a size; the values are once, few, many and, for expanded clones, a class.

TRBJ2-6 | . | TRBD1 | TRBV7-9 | CASSQTQGTGANVLTF | TGTGCCAGCAGCCAAACACAGGGGACAGGGGCCAACGTCCTGACTTTC
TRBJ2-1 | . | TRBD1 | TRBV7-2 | CASSSTGGSYNEQFF | TGTGCCAGCAGTTCTACAGGGGGCTCCTACAATGAGCAGTTCTTC
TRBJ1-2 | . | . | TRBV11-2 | CASSLERTLLNYGYTF | TGTGCCAGCAGCTTAGAAAGGACCCTACTGAATTATGGCTACACCTTC
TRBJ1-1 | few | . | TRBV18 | CASSPPEVINTEAFF | TGTGCCAGCTCACCACCGGAGGTTATCAACACTGAAGCTTTCTTT
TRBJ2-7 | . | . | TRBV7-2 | CASSLVSLGGVYF | TGTGCCAGCAGCTTAGTGTCGCTAGGAGGGGTTTACTTC
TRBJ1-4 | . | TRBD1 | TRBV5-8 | CASSPRDRLMGKLFF | TGTGCCAGCAGCCCTCGGGACAGACTAATGGGGAAACTGTTTTTT
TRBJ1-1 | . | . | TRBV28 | CASSWGLGEAFF | TGTGCCAGCAGTTGGGGGTTAGGTGAAGCTTTCTTT
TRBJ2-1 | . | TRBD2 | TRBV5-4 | CASSLFASGVLTYNEQFF | TGTGCCAGCAGCTTATTCGCTAGCGGGGTCCTCACCTACAATGAGCAGTTCTTC
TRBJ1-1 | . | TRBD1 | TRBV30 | CAWSTQGGTEAFF | TGTGCCTGGAGTACGCAGGGGGGCACTGAAGCTTTCTTT
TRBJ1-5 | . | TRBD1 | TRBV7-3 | CASSADRGGNQPQHF | TGTGCCAGCAGCGCGGACAGGGGCGGGAATCAGCCCCAGCATTTT
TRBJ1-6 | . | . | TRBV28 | CASSVRAGNSPLHF | TGTGCCAGCAGTGTCCGGGCGGGAAATTCACCCCTCCACTTT
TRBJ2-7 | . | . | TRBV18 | CASSPPSRGSYEQYF | TGTGCCAGCTCACCACCTAGCAGGGGTTCCTACGAGCAGTACTTC
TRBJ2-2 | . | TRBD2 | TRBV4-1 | CASSHPTSGRQELFF | TGCGCCAGCAGCCACCCGACTAGCGGGCGTCAGGAGCTGTTTTTT
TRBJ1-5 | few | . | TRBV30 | CAWSGNNQPQHF | TGTGCCTGGAGCGGGAACAATCAGCCCCAGCATTTT
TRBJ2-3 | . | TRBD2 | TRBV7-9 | CASSFWTSGRSSTDTQYF | TGTGCCAGCAGCTTTTGGACTAGCGGGAGGTCAAGCACAGATACGCAGTATTTT
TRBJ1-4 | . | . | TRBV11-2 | CASSKGGTFEKLFF | TGTGCCAGCAGCAAGGGGGGGACGTTTGAAAAACTGTTTTTT
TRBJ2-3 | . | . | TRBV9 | CASSVISGGTDTQYF | TGTGCCAGCAGCGTAATTAGCGGAGGCACAGATACGCAGTATTTT
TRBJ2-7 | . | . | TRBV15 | CATSRDRTYGNEQYF | TGTGCCACCAGCAGAGATCGGACTTATGGCAACGAGCAGTACTTC
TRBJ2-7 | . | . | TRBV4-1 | CASSQERVPPYEQYF | TGCGCCAGCAGCCAAGAAAGGGTGCCCCCCTACGAGCAGTACTTC
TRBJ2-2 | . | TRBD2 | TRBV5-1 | CASSLVTLAENTGELFF | TGCGCCAGCAGCTTGGTAACGCTAGCGGAGAACACCGGGGAGCTGTTTTTT
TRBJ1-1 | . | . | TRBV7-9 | CASSLIVVSEAFF | TGTGCCAGCAGCTTAATCGTGGTCTCTGAAGCTTTCTTT
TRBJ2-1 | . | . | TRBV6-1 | CASNSQGFPDEQFF | TGTGCCAGCAATTCACAGGGCTTCCCGGATGAGCAGTTCTTC
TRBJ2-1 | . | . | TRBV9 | CASSGGSGFPYNEQFF | TGTGCCAGCAGCGGAGGAAGTGGGTTTCCCTACAATGAGCAGTTCTTC
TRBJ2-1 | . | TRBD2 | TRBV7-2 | CASSVAGGIYNEQFF | TGTGCCAGCAGCGTAGCGGGAGGGATCTACAATGAGCAGTTCTTC
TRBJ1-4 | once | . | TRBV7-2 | CASSRRTGEKLFF | TGTGCCAGCAGCCGACGGACGGGGGAAAAACTGTTTTTT
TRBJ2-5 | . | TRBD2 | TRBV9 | CASSVGSSGGRQETQYF | TGTGCCAGCAGCGTAGGGAGTAGCGGGGGGAGACAAGAGACCCAGTACTTC
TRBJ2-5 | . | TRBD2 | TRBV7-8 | CASSLYQRGRPGETQYF | TGTGCCAGCAGCTTATACCAGCGCGGGAGACCGGGTGAGACCCAGTACTTC
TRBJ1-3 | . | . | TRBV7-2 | CASSPEGGTSGNTIYF | TGTGCCAGCAGCCCGGAGGGGGGTACCTCTGGAAACACCATATATTTT
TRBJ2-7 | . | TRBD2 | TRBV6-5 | CASSYSGGREYEQYF | TGTGCCAGCAGTTACTCAGGCGGGAGGGAATACGAGCAGTACTTC
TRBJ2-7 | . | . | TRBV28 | CASSENRWTSTYEQYF | TGTGCCAGCAGTGAAAACCGCTGGACGTCCACCTACGAGCAGTACTTC
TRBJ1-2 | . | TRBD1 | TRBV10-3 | CATPKGTGVNYGYTF | TGTGCCACCCCAAAGGGAACAGGGGTTAACTATGGCTACACCTTC